This T cell receptor beta chain was sequenced during a study of post-analysis software for immune sequencing data. The CDR3 consists of 15 residues. The V gene's germline CDR1 is SQVTM and CDR2 ANQGSEA. Trimming cost V 7 bases and J 0 bases, with 15 bases left between them. This clonotype was seen repeatedly, ten times or more. The antigen is undetermined. The study, taken as a whole, reports: Among multiple sclerosis patients, normalized Chao1 diversity was significantly below that of controls. Roughly 5 TRBV segments, including TRBV5-6, TRBV5-1 and TRBV20-1, were more frequent in patients than controls.

Unique molecular identifiers were built into the TCR beta cDNA libraries. TCRdb re-called the PCR reads through MiXCR, storing one row per CDR3 protein. Counted here are over 150,000 distinct CDR3 sequences, about 30% occurring once; the ten biggest clones make up roughly 1.6%. The chain employs TRBV29-1 and TRBJ1-4; D ambiguous. The sequenced sample consisted of blood. The clonotype originates from a girl under 18 with multiple sclerosis. CDR3 DNA: TGCAGCGCCACCGCCGGAGGATCAACTAATGAAAAACTGTTTTTT. Its translation is CSATAGGSTNEKLFF. Full variable domain (rest looked up from reference TRBV29-1 and TRBJ1-4): SAVISQKPSRDICQRGTSLTIQCQVDSQVTMMFWYRQQPGQSLTLIATANQGSEATYESGFVIDKFPISRPNLTFSTLTVSNMSPEDSSIYLCSATAGGSTNEKLFFGSGTQLSVL.